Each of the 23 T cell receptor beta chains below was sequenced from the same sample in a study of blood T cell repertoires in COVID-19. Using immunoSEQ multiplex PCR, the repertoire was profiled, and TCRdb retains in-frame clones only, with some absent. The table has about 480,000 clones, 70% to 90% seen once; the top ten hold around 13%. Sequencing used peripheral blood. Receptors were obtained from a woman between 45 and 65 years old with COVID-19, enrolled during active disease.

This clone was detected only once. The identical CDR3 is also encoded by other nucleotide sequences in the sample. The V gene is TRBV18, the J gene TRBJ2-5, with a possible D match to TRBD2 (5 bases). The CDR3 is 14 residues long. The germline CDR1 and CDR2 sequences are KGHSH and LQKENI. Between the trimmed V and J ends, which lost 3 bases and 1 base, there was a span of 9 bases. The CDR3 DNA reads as TGTGCCAGCTCACCCCGGGGTAGCCAAGAGACCCAGTACTTC. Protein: CASSPRGSQETQYF.

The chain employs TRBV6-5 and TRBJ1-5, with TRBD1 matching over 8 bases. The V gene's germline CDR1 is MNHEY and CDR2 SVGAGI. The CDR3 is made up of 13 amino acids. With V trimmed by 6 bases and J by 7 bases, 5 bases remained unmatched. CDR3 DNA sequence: TGTGCCAGCAGCCAGGGACAGGAACAGCCCCAGCATTTT. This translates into CASSQGQEQPQHF.

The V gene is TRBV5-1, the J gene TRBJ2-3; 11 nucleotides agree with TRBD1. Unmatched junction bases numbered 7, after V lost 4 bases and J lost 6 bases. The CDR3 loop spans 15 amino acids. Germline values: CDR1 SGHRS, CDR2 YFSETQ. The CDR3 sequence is CASSAGQGAPDTQYF. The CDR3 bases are TGCGCCAGCAGCGCTGGACAGGGGGCGCCGGATACGCAGTATTTT.

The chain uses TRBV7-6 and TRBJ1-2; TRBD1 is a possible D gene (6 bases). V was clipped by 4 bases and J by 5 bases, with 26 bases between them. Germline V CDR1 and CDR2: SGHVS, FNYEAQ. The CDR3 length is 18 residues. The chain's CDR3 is CASSSVPPGQINSYGYTF. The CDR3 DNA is TGTGCCAGCAGCTCAGTACCTCCCGGACAGATTAATAGTTATGGCTACACCTTC.

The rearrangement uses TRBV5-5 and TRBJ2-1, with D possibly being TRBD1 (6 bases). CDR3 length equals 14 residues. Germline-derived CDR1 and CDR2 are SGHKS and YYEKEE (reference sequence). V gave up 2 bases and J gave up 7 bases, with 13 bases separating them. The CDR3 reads CASSFFSQGNEQFF. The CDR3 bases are TGTGCCAGCAGCTTTTTCTCGCAGGGGAATGAGCAGTTCTTC.

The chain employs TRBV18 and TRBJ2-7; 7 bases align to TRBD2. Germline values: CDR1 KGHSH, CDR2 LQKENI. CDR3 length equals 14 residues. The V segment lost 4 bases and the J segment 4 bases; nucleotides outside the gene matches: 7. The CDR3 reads CASSRLGGKYEQYF. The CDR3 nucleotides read TGTGCCAGCTCACGTCTCGGGGGGAAGTACGAGCAGTACTTC.

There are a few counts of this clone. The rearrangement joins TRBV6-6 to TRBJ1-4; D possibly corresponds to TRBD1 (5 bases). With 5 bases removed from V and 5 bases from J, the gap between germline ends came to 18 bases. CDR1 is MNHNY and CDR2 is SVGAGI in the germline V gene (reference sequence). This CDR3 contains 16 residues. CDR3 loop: CASSRQGRDLNEKLFF. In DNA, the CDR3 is TGTGCCAGCAGTCGTCAAGGGAGGGACCTGAATGAAAAACTGTTTTTT.

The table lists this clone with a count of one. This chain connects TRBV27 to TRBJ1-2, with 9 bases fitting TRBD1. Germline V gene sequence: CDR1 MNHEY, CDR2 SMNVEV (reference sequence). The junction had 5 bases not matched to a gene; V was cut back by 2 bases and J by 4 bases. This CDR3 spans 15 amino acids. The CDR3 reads CASSLGQGRGYGYTF. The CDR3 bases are TGTGCCAGCAGTTTAGGACAGGGGCGGGGCTATGGCTACACCTTC.

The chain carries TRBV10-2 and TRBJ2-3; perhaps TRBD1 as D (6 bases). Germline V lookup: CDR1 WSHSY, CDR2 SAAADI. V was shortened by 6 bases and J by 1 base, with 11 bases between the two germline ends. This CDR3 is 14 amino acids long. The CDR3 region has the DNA TGCGCCAGCAGACCGAGACAGGGCACAGATACGCAGTATTTT. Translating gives CASRPRQGTDTQYF.

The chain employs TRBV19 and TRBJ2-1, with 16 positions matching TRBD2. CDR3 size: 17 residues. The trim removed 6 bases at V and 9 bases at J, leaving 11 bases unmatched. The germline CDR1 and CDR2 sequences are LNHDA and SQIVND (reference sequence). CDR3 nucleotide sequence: TGTGCCAGTAGCCCCGGGACTAGCGGGGGGGGGCGTCGTGAGCAGTTCTTC. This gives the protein CASSPGTSGGGRREQFF.

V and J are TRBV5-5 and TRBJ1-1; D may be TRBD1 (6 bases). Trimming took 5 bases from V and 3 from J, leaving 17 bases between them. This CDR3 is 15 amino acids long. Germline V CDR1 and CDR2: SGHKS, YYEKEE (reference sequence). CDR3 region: CASSSSRGVDTEAFF. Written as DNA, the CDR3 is TGTGCCAGCAGTTCATCCAGGGGTGTTGACACTGAAGCTTTCTTT.

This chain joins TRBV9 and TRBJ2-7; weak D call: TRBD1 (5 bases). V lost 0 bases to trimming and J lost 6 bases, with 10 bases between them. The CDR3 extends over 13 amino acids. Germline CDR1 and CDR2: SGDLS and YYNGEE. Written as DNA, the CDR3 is TGTGCCAGCAGCGTAGGGACATTAAGCGAGCAGTACTTC. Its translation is CASSVGTLSEQYF.

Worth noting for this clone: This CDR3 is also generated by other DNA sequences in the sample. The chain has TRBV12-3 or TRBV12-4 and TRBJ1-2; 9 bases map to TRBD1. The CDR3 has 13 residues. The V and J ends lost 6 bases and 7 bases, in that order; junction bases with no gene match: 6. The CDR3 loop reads CASRGGQGGGYTF. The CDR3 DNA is TGTGCCAGCAGGGGGGGACAGGGAGGTGGCTACACCTTC.

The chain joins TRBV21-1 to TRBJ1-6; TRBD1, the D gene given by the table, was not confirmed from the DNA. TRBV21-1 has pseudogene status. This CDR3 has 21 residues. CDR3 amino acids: CASSKFCSERGRCRKASPLHF. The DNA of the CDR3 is TGTGCCAGCAGCAAATTTTGTAGTGAGAGGGGGCGGTGCCGTAAAGCCTCACCCCTCCACTTT.

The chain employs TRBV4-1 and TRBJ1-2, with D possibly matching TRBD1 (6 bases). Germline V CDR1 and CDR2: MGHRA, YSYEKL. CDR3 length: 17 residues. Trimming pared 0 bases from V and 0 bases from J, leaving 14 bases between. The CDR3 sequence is CASSQDGETGANYGYTF. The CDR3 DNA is TGCGCCAGCAGCCAAGACGGGGAGACAGGAGCTAACTATGGCTACACCTTC.

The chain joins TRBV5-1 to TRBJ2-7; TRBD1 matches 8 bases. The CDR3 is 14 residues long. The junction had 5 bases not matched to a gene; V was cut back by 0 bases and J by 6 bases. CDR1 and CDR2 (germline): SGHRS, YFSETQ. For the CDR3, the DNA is TGCGCCAGCAGCTTGGGCCAGGGGGCCTCCGAGCAGTACTTC. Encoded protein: CASSLGQGASEQYF.

CDR3 in amino acids: CASSPSAGGEKLFF. CDR3 DNA sequence: TGTGCCAGCAGCCCCTCCGCGGGAGGGGAAAAACTGTTTTTT. The V gene is TRBV3-1 (or the pseudogene TRBV3-2), the J gene TRBJ1-4; no reliable D call. V was shortened by 4 bases and J by 8 bases, with 14 bases between the two germline ends. This CDR3 is 14 amino acids long. CDR1 and CDR2 (germline): LGHDT, YNNKEL (reference sequence).

CDR3 amino acids: CASSPELETPETQYF. CDR3 coding DNA: TGTGCCAGCAGCCCCGAACTAGAGACGCCAGAGACCCAGTACTTC. The V call is TRBV7-2, the J call TRBJ2-5; TRBD2 might be the D (5 bases). Trimming stripped 5 bases from V and 4 bases from J, with 17 bases between. This CDR3 has 15 amino acids. Germline V gene data show CDR1 as SGHTA and CDR2 as FQGNSA.

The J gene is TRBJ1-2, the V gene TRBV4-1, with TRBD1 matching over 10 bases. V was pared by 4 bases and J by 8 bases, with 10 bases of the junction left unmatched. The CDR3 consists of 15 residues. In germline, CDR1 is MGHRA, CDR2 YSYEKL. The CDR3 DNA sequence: TGCGCCAGCAGCCCACAAATCGGACAGGGGGAAGGCTACACCTTC. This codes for CASSPQIGQGEGYTF.

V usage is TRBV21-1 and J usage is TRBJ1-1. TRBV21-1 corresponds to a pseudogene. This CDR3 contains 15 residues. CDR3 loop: CASSKASPGGTEAFF. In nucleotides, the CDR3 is TGTGCCAGCAGCAAAGCGTCACCGGGAGGCACTGAAGCTTTCTTT.

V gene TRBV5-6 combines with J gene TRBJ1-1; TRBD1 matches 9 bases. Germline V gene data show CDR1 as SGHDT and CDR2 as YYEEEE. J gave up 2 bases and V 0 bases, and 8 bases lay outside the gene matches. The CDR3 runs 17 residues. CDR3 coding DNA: TGTGCCAGCAGCTTGGGTGGGACAGGGCCACCAAACACTGAAGCTTTCTTT. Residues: CASSLGGTGPPNTEAFF.

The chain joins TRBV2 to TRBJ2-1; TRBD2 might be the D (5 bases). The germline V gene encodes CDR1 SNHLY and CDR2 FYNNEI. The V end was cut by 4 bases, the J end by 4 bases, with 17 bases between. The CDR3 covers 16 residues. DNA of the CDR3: TGTGCCAGCAGTGGTGAAAGTCTAGCTGATTACAATGAGCAGTTCTTC. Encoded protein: CASSGESLADYNEQFF.

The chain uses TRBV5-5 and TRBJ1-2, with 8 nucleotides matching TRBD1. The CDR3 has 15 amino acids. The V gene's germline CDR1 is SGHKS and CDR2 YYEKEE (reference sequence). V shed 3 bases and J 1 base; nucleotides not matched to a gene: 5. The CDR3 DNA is TGTGCCAGCAGCTACGGACAGGGCATTAACTATGGCTACACCTTC. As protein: CASSYGQGINYGYTF.